This entry features one TCR beta chain sequence. The sample belongs to a study of blood T cell repertoires in COVID-19. Across the whole study: Sources were T cells, B-cell-depleted T cells, or PBMCs; the material itself was cDNA or gDNA.

Methods used by the authors: How many nucleated cells were present was estimated from reference gene primer amplification. Sequencing used immunoSEQ multiplex PCR; TCRdb keeps in-frame clones, though not all of them. The V and J calls and clone size are taken from that table; D and trimming were inferred from the DNA. Among around 100,000 clones, about nine tenths were seen once, and the ten largest hold about 4.5%. Sequenced sample: peripheral blood. The TCR originated in a man between 40 and 49 years old with acute or convalescent COVID-19.

The CDR3 spells CATSRRDRENQPQHF. The CDR3 DNA reads as TGTGCCACCAGCAGACGGGACAGGGAGAATCAGCCCCAGCATTTT. V usage is TRBV15 and J usage is TRBJ1-5; 9 bases align to TRBD1. This CDR3 is built from 15 residues. With 2 bases clipped from V and 4 bases from J, the junction kept 3 bases outside the gene matches. Looked up from germline, CDR1 is LNHNV and CDR2 is YYDKDF (reference sequence). Full variable domain (remainder filled in from reference TRBV15 and TRBJ1-5): DAMVIQNPRYQVTQFGKPVTLSCSQTLNHNVMYWYQQKSSQAPKLLFHYYDKDFNNEADTPDNFQSRRPNTSFCFLDIRSPGLGDTAMYLCATSRRDRENQPQHFGDGTRLSIL.